This entry lists 5 T cell receptor beta chains sequenced from one sample in a study of T-cell memory formation after mild COVID-19. TCRdb itself ran the 5' RACE reads through MiXCR, one entry per CDR3 protein. The data contain about 210,000 distinct CDR3 sequences, approximately 10% of them seen just once; the ten biggest clones take up approximately 3%. The sequenced sample was PBMCs or a T cell subset sorted from them (not recorded which). The receptors here all came from a man younger than 35 who had mild COVID-19 (a few samples of this study predate the infection). Cell type and time point are not known.

This clonotype was seen many times. The chain combines TRBV20-1 with TRBJ2-5, with 9 bases fitting TRBD1. The CDR3 runs 14 residues. Losses at the gene ends were 0 bases for V and 5 bases for J; bases not matched to a gene: 4. Per the germline V gene, CDR1 is DFQATT and CDR2 is SNEGSKA (reference sequence). The CDR3 sequence is CSARDQGTGETQYF. CDR3 in DNA: TGCAGTGCTAGAGATCAAGGGACAGGGGAGACCCAGTACTTC.

At least ten counts were recorded for this clonotype. The chain carries TRBV7-3 and TRBJ2-3; 7 positions agree with TRBD2. V shed 3 bases and J 8 bases; nucleotides not matched to a gene: 11. CDR1 SGHTA and CDR2 FQGTGA come from the germline V gene. The CDR3 has 15 amino acids. CDR3 DNA sequence: TGTGCCAGCAGCTTTCGGGGAGGGACGAGTCCTACGCAGTATTTT. It specifies CASSFRGGTSPTQYF. Drawing the rest from reference TRBV7-3 and TRBJ2-3, the complete variable domain is GAGVSQTPSNKVTEKGKYVELRCDPISGHTALYWYRQSLGQGPEFLIYFQGTGAADDSGLPNDRFFAVRPEGSVSTLKIQRTERGDSAVYLCASSFRGGTSPTQYFGPGTRLTVL.

This clonotype was counted ten times or more. This chain connects TRBV29-1 to TRBJ2-3, with 10 positions matching TRBD2. The V gene end was trimmed by 7 bases and the J gene end by 2 bases; junction bases not matched to a gene: 15. In germline, CDR1 is SQVTM, CDR2 ANQGSEA. The CDR3 contains 17 residues. CDR3: CSDWDIWTSGSTDTQYF. The CDR3 DNA is TGCAGCGACTGGGACATTTGGACTAGCGGCTCCACAGATACGCAGTATTTT.

The chain couples TRBV28 to TRBJ1-2; TRBD1 agrees at 7 bases. This CDR3 has 11 residues. Germline CDR1 MDHEN, CDR2 SYDVKM. The ends lost 4 bases at V and 12 bases at J; junction bases unmatched: 5. The CDR3 here is CASSSGQDHTF. In nucleotides, the CDR3 is TGTGCCAGCAGTTCCGGACAGGACCACACCTTC.

The rearrangement joins TRBV7-2 to TRBJ2-3; 8 bases are shared with TRBD2. CDR3 length equals 14 residues. Trimming removed 6 bases from V and 0 bases from J; junction bases left unmatched: 2. Germline-derived CDR1 and CDR2 are SGHTA and FQGNSA. The chain's CDR3 is CASRVAGSTDTQYF. As DNA, the CDR3 is TGTGCCAGCAGGGTAGCGGGGAGCACAGATACGCAGTATTTT.